This passage covers 8 T cell receptor beta chains from one sample sequenced in a study of OX40 agonist ivuxolimab in advanced cancers. The repertoire was sequenced with immunoSEQ multiplex PCR; TCRdb's copy has only in-frame clones and lacks some. Among approximately 100,000 clones listed, more than 85% were seen once. The sequencing here drew on CD4+ or CD8+ T cells sorted from blood, taken in a trial of the OX40 agonist ivuxolimab. Receptor source: an adult with an advanced solid tumor such as melanoma, head and neck, liver or kidney cancer.

This clone was detected only once. CDR3 protein: CASSHPVEGALEQFF. CDR3 coding DNA: TGTGCCAGCAGCCACCCCGTAGAGGGGGCCTTAGAGCAGTTCTTC. V usage is TRBV7-8 and J usage is TRBJ2-1; 7 nucleotides line up with TRBD1. V was pared by 5 bases and J by 10 bases, with 14 bases of the junction left unmatched. Germline V gene lookup returns CDR1 SGHVS and CDR2 FQNEAQ. This CDR3 has 15 amino acids.

J is TRBJ2-3 and V is TRBV19, with 8 bases matching TRBD2. Germline CDR1 LNHDA, CDR2 SQIVND (reference sequence). With V trimmed by 6 bases and J by 4 bases, 6 bases remained unmatched. CDR3 size: 14 residues. In DNA form, the CDR3 reads TGTGCCAGTAGGAGGATCGGGGGGGCAGATACGCAGTATTTT. As protein: CASRRIGGADTQYF.

The chain employs TRBV28 and TRBJ1-5, with TRBD1 identical over 9 bases. Germline assignment: CDR1 MDHEN and CDR2 SYDVKM. J was trimmed by 6 bases and V by 6 bases; bases with no gene match: 12. CDR3 length: 16 amino acids. The CDR3 spells CASSYWTGVIGQPQHF. The CDR3, as DNA: TGTGCCAGCAGCTACTGGACAGGGGTGATAGGTCAGCCCCAGCATTTT.

This chain connects TRBV11-2 to TRBJ2-1; D possibly corresponds to TRBD2 (6 bases). V dropped 0 bases and J dropped 7 bases, with 19 bases sitting between them. Per the germline V gene, CDR1 is SGHAT and CDR2 is FQNNGV. The CDR3 is made up of 17 amino acids. CDR3 loop: CASSLDQERAWRNEQFF. CDR3 DNA: TGTGCCAGCAGCTTAGATCAGGAGCGGGCTTGGAGGAATGAGCAGTTCTTC.

The V and J genes are TRBV15 and TRBJ2-5; D is ambiguous. The germline CDR1 and CDR2 sequences are LNHNV and YYDKDF (reference sequence). Trimming left V 1 base short and J 5 bases short, with 5 bases between. This CDR3 has 12 residues. CDR3 DNA sequence: TGTGCCACCAGCAGAGTGGGGGAGACCCAGTACTTC. It encodes CATSRVGETQYF.

V and J are TRBV28 and TRBJ1-2; D is perhaps TRBD1 (6 bases). V was cut by 4 bases and J by 4 bases, with 16 bases left in between. In germline, CDR1 is MDHEN, CDR2 SYDVKM. The CDR3 has 15 amino acids. CDR3 protein: CASSWGGGLVYGYTF. As DNA, the CDR3 is TGTGCCAGCAGTTGGGGCGGGGGGCTTGTCTATGGCTACACCTTC.

The J gene is TRBJ1-4, the V gene TRBV7-9; tentatively, D is TRBD1 (5 bases). Trimming removed 5 bases from V and 10 bases from J, with 17 bases in between. Germline V gene lookup returns CDR1 SEHNR and CDR2 FQNEAQ (reference sequence). This CDR3 is built from 14 residues. DNA for the CDR3: TGTGCCAGCAGCGATAGTGGGGCTCTCGGAAAACTGTTTTTT. Residues: CASSDSGALGKLFF.

The rearrangement links TRBV19 to TRBJ2-1; 8 bases match TRBD2. CDR1 and CDR2 (germline): LNHDA, SQIVND (reference sequence). The junction had 13 bases not matched to a gene; V was cut back by 7 bases and J by 5 bases. The CDR3 covers 16 residues. The CDR3, as DNA: TGTGCCAGTAAAAGCGTGGCCCAGCGGGGGAACAATGAGCAGTTCTTC. Protein sequence: CASKSVAQRGNNEQFF.